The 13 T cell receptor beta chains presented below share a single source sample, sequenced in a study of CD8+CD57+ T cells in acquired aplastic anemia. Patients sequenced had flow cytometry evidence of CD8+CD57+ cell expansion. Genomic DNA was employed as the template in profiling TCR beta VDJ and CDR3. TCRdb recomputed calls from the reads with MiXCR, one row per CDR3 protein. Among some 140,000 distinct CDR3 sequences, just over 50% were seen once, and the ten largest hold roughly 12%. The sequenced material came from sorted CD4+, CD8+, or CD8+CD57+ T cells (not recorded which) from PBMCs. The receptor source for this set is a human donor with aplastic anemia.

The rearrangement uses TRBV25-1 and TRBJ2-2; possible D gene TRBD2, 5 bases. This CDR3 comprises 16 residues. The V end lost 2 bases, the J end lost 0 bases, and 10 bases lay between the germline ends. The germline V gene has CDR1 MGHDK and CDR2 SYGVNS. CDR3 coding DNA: TGTGCCAGCAGTGAACTCGGAGGCTCGAACACCGGGGAGCTGTTTTTT. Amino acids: CASSELGGSNTGELFF.

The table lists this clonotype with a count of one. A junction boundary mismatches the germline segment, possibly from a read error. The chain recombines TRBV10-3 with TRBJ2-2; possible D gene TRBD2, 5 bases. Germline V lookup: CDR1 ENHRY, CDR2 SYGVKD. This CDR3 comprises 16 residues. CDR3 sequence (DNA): TGTGCCAGCAGTGAACCCGGATTTACCTACACCGGGGAGCTGTGTTTT. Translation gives CASSEPGFTYTGELCF.

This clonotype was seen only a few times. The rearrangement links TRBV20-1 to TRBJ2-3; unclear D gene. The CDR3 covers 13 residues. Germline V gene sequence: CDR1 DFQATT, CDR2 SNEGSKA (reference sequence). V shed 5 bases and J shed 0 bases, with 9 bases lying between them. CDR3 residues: CSAAAPSTDTQYF. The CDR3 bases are TGCAGTGCTGCCGCCCCTAGCACAGATACGCAGTATTTT.

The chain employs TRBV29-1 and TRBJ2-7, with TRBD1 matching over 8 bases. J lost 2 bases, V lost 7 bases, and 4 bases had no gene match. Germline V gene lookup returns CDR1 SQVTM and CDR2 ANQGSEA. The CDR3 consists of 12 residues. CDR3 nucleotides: TGCAGCGACAGGGGGACACCCTACGAGCAGTACTTC. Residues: CSDRGTPYEQYF.

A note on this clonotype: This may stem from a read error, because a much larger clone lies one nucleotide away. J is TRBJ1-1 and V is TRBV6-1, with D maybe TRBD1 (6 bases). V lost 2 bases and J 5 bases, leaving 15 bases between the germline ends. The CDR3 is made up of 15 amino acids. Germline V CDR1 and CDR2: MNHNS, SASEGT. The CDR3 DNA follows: TGTGCCAGCAGTGAATGGAGACGAGGGGGTACTGAAGCTTTCTTT. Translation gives CASSEWRRGGTEAFF.

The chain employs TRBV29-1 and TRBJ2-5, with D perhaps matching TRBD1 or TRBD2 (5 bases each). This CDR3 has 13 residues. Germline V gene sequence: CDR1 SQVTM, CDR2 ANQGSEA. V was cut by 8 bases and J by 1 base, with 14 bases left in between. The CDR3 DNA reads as TGCAGCCAATACGGGGCGCTCCAAGAGACCCAGTACTTC. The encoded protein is CSQYGALQETQYF.

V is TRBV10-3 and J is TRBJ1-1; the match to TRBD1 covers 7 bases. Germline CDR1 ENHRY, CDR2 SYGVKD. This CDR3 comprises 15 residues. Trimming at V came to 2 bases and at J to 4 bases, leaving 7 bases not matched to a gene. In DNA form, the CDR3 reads TGTGCCATCAGTGAGCTAGACAGGGTGGGCACTGAAGCTTTCTTT. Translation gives CAISELDRVGTEAFF.

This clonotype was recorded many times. CDR3 sequence (DNA): TGTGCCAGCAGACGTAGCGGGGCCCACTCCTACAATGAGCAGTTCTTC. It is translated as CASRRSGAHSYNEQFF. The V call is TRBV7-6, the J call TRBJ2-1, with TRBD2 identical over 8 bases. Trimming cost V 6 bases and J 0 bases; bases outside gene matches: 7. The CDR3 runs to 16 residues. The V gene's germline CDR1 is SGHVS and CDR2 FNYEAQ.

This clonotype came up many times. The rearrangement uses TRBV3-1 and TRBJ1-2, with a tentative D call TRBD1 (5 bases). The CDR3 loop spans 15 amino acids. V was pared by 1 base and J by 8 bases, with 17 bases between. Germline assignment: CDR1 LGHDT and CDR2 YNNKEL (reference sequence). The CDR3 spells CASSQVRDSRVGYTF. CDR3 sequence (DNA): TGTGCCAGCAGCCAAGTGCGTGACAGCCGGGTCGGCTACACCTTC.

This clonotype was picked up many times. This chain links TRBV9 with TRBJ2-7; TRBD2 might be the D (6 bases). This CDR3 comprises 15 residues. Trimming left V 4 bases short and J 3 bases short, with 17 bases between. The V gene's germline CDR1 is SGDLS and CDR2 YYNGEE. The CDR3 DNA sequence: TGTGCCAGCAGCCCCGGACCTGCGGGGAACTACGAGCAGTACTTC. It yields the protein CASSPGPAGNYEQYF.

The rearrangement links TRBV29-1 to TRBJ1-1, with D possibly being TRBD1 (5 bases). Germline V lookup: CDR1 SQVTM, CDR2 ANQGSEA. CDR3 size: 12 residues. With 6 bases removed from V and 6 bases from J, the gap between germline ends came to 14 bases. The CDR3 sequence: CSVPGIFSEAFF. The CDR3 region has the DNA TGCAGCGTGCCAGGGATTTTCTCTGAAGCTTTCTTT.

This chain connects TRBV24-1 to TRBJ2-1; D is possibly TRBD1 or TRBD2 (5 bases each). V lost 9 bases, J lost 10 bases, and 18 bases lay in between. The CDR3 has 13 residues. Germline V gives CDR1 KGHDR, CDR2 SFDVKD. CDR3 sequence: CATQGGGSEEQFF. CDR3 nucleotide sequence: TGTGCCACCCAGGGTGGGGGTAGTGAAGAGCAGTTCTTC.

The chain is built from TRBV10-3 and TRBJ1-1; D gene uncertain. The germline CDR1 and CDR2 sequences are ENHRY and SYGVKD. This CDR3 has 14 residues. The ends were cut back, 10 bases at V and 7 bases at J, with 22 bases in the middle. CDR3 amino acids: CATVGSSIPIEAFF. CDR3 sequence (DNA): TGTGCCACCGTCGGAAGCAGTATACCTATTGAAGCTTTCTTT.